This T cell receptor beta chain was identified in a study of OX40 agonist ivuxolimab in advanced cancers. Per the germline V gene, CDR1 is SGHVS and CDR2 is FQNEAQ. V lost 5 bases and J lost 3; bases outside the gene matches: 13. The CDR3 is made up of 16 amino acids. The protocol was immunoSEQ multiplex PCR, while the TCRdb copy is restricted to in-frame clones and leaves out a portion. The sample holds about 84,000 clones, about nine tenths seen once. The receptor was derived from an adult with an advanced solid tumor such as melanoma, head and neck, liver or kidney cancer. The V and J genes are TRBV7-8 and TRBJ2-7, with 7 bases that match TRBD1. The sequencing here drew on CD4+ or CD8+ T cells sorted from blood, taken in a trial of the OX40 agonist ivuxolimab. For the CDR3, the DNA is TGTGCCAGCAGCCGAGGGACAGCTAGCTCCCTCTACGAGCAGTACTTC. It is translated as CASSRGTASSLYEQYF.